The 12 T cell receptor beta chains below come from one sample, sequenced in a study of cytomegalovirus exposure and HLA in healthy donors. The PCR contained 60 Vbeta and 13 Jbeta primers. This table comes from immunoSEQ multiplex PCR, and its TCRdb copy is limited to in-frame clones, with some not included. The repertoire consists of around 220,000 clones, with roughly four fifths occurring once and the leading ten covering approximately 1.4%. Material for sequencing was PBMCs. The origin of the receptors is a girl aged 10-17 years in good health and CMV-seronegative.

V gene TRBV18 combines with J gene TRBJ2-3; D not resolved. This CDR3 comprises 11 residues. Trimming left V 6 bases short and J 4 bases short, with 5 bases between. Germline V gives CDR1 KGHSH, CDR2 LQKENI. The CDR3 nucleotides are TGTGCCAGCTCTGTAGCAGATACGCAGTATTTT. Amino acid sequence: CASSVADTQYF.

The J gene is TRBJ1-2, the V gene TRBV7-3; 7 nucleotides line up with TRBD1. Germline V gene data show CDR1 as SGHTA and CDR2 as FQGTGA. With V trimmed by 0 bases and J by 13 bases, 11 bases remained unmatched. The CDR3 contains 14 residues. Here the CDR3 reads CASSLTERTGPFTF. The CDR3 region has the DNA TGTGCCAGCAGCTTAACCGAGAGGACAGGACCCTTCACCTTC.

This chain connects TRBV6-6 to TRBJ2-3; 8 nucleotides match TRBD1. J was trimmed by 0 bases and V by 6 bases; bases with no gene match: 5. This CDR3 has 15 residues. Germline values: CDR1 MNHNY, CDR2 SVGAGI (reference sequence). CDR3 amino acids: CASSGQGVSTDTQYF. The CDR3, as DNA: TGTGCCAGCAGCGGACAGGGAGTGAGCACAGATACGCAGTATTTT.

The rearrangement links TRBV6-4 to TRBJ1-1, with D perhaps TRBD1 (6 bases). This CDR3 contains 16 residues. Looked up from germline, CDR1 is MRHNA and CDR2 is SNTAGT. V lost 6 bases and J lost 10, with 27 bases in between. CDR3 region: CASSTGPVATGSGAFF. CDR3 nucleotides: TGTGCCAGCAGCACGGGACCAGTTGCTACAGGGTCGGGAGCTTTCTTT.

The genes are TRBV28 and TRBJ2-7; TRBD2 matches 10 bases. The CDR3 has 15 residues. Germline CDR1 reads MDHEN; CDR2 reads SYDVKM. Trimming at V came to 6 bases and at J to 5 bases, leaving 10 bases not matched to a gene. The CDR3 nucleotides read TGTGCCAGCAGCAATCCGGGACTAGCGACCCACGAGCAGTACTTC. Protein product: CASSNPGLATHEQYF.

The chain carries TRBV19 and TRBJ1-2; D call uncertain. Trimming took 6 bases from V and 4 from J, leaving 6 bases between them. The CDR3 is 11 residues long. Germline V gene lookup returns CDR1 LNHDA and CDR2 SQIVND (reference sequence). CDR3: CASSGFYGYTF. The DNA of the CDR3 is TGTGCCAGTAGCGGTTTCTATGGCTACACCTTC.

This clone was observed once. This CDR3 is CASSPYSGGAGEQFF. The CDR3 nucleotides are TGTGCCAGCTCACCGTATAGCGGGGGGGCGGGTGAGCAGTTCTTC. The chain recombines TRBV18 with TRBJ2-1; 11 nucleotides line up with TRBD2. CDR3 size: 15 residues. Losses at the gene ends were 3 bases for V and 9 bases for J; bases not matched to a gene: 7. Per the germline V gene, CDR1 is KGHSH and CDR2 is LQKENI.

The chain links TRBV30 to TRBJ1-1; D is unclear. V lost 2 bases to trimming and J lost 8 bases, with 9 bases between them. This CDR3 has 11 amino acids. The V gene's germline CDR1 is GTSNPN and CDR2 SVGIG (reference sequence). The CDR3 here is CAWSIRVEAFF. DNA for the CDR3: TGTGCCTGGAGTATCCGTGTAGAAGCTTTCTTT.

The J gene is TRBJ2-1, the V gene TRBV5-1, with TRBD1 matching 7 bases. Germline trimming cut 3 bases from V and 8 bases from J; bases unmatched to any gene: 17. The germline gives CDR1 SGHRS, CDR2 YFSETQ. The CDR3 loop spans 17 amino acids. In DNA, the CDR3 is TGCGCCAGCAGCTCCTACAGGGGAAGGGCAGGGATGGATGAGCAGTTCTTC. Residues: CASSSYRGRAGMDEQFF.

The genes are TRBV27 and TRBJ1-6; possibly TRBD1 for D (6 bases). CDR1 MNHEY and CDR2 SMNVEV come from the germline V gene (reference sequence). The CDR3 loop spans 13 amino acids. The germline V and J ends were trimmed by 8 bases and 9 bases, with 14 bases remaining between them. CDR3 bases: TGTGCCAGCGGGTCAGGGGTCGGTTCACCCCTCCACTTT. The encoded protein is CASGSGVGSPLHF.

J is TRBJ1-1 and V is TRBV7-8; D gene ambiguous. The CDR3 has 15 residues. CDR1 and CDR2 from the germline V gene are SGHVS and FQNEAQ. V lost 6 bases, J lost 0 bases, and 14 bases lay in between. In DNA, the CDR3 is TGTGCCAGCAGTAGAGGGTGGGGAGTGAACACTGAAGCTTTCTTT. It is translated as CASSRGWGVNTEAFF.

The V gene is TRBV7-2, the J gene TRBJ2-1, with 10 bases that match TRBD1. The V gene's germline CDR1 is SGHTA and CDR2 FQGNSA. This CDR3 region has 14 residues. Trimming took 6 bases from V and 7 from J; bases not matched to a gene: 6. Here the CDR3 reads CASRETGGGNEQFF. The CDR3 coding sequence is TGTGCCAGCAGGGAGACAGGGGGCGGGAATGAGCAGTTCTTC. Using reference TRBV7-2 and TRBJ2-1 for the parts outside the CDR3, the full variable domain is GAGVSQSPSNKVTEKGKDVELRCDPISGHTALYWYRQSLGQGLEFLIYFQGNSAPDKSGLPSDRFSAERTGGSVSTLTIQRTQQEDSAVYLCASRETGGGNEQFFGPGTRLTVL.